This record looks at one T cell receptor beta chain sequence and its context. The antigen is unknown. These data belong to a study of human thymus T cells. Study-wide results and caveats: Among unrelated individuals, related research reported thymic repertoires that overlapped highly. Thymic and blood repertoires appeared to display a bias in their usage of V and J genes.

CDR3 size: 15 residues. J gave up 5 bases and V 4 bases, and 10 bases lay outside the gene matches. Germline V gene lookup returns CDR1 SGHAT and CDR2 FQNNGV. The thymus tissue came from resections taken during corrective heart surgery. Clones were read by immunoSEQ multiplex PCR, and TCRdb kept only the in-frame ones, dropping some. The sample lists more than 70,000 clones, around 96% occurring once. The V and J genes are TRBV11-2 and TRBJ2-7; 8 nucleotides line up with TRBD1. This TCR was sampled from a boy in the first two years of life with a congenital heart defect but otherwise immunologically healthy. Sequences were obtained from thymus tissue. The CDR3 DNA follows: TGTGCCAGCAGCTCTACACGACAGGGGCGCGACGAGCAGTACTTC. It specifies CASSSTRQGRDEQYF.